This T cell receptor beta chain was observed in a study of T cells after yellow fever vaccination. Using its own MiXCR run on the 5' RACE reads, TCRdb lists one record per CDR3 protein. The sample holds tens of thousands of distinct CDR3 sequences, about 10% seen once. The CDR3 totals 16 residues. The V end was cut by 1 base, the J end by 8 bases, with 18 bases between. CDR1 and CDR2 (germline): LGHNA, YNFKEQ. The clonotype comes from a man aged 18 to 29 who received the YFV17D yellow fever vaccine. Sequences were derived from PBMCs, either bulk or a sorted T-cell subset (CD4+, CD8+, memory, or dextramer-sorted; not recorded which), sampled less than 16 days after the first yellow fever vaccination. V is TRBV4-2 and J is TRBJ2-1, with a possible D match to TRBD1 (7 bases). This CDR3 reads CASSQAPDREVDEQFF. CDR3 DNA sequence: TGTGCCAGCAGCCAAGCCCCCGACAGGGAGGTGGATGAGCAGTTCTTC.